This note documents a single T cell receptor beta chain sequence. The antigen is undetermined. Primed by a sample-barcoded 5' primer and a J-beta primer mix, a second PCR proceeded for about 6 to 12 cycles. MiXCR, applied by TCRdb to the 5' RACE reads, yields one record per CDR3 protein. The sample has some 1,800,000 distinct CDR3 sequences, about two fifths seen once. The record originates from a study of blood T cells in healthy people across ages. For the study at large: When template switching was applied, about one barcoded beta molecule was captured per two T cells. Study-wide findings and caveats: Age showed a roughly linear inverse relationship with TCR beta diversity per million T cells.

Donation came from healthy Caucasian individuals in Russia who were aged roughly 6 to 95. The source is a human donor in good health. Specimen: blood.

The CDR3, as DNA: TGTGCCAGCAGTCCACAGGCCAACTATAATTCACCCCTCCACTTT. This sequence encodes CASSPQANYNSPLHF. The genes are TRBV7-2 and TRBJ1-6; the D gene is possibly TRBD1 (5 bases). V was clipped by 6 bases and J by 3 bases, with 12 bases between them. Germline values: CDR1 SGHTA, CDR2 FQGNSA. The CDR3 is 15 residues long.